This TCR beta chain stems from a study of blood T cell repertoires in COVID-19. Study as a whole: The study drew acute and convalescent COVID-19 samples from the United States, Italy and Spain. Nucleic acid was either cDNA or gDNA, and it came from T cells, B-cell-depleted T cells, or PBMCs.

Original analysis: Quantification of nucleated cells was approximated via reference gene primer amplification. Assay: immunoSEQ multiplex PCR; the TCRdb copy retains only in-frame clones and omits some. The DNA was the basis for D and trimming; V, J and clone size are from that table. The repertoire includes about 280,000 clones, 86% of them detected once, and about 8.6% sits in the top ten. Trimming stripped 3 bases from V and 1 base from J, with 9 bases between. CDR1 ENHRY and CDR2 SYGVKD come from the germline V gene. This CDR3 has 14 residues. This clone was recorded only once. The V and J genes are TRBV10-3 and TRBJ1-2; D is unclear. The sequence came from a man between 40 and 49 years old with active or convalescent COVID-19. The sequenced sample consisted of peripheral blood. CDR3 nucleotide sequence: TGTGCCATCAGTGACAGCGGCCTTAACTATGGCTACACCTTC. Its translation: CAISDSGLNYGYTF.